The clone carrying this T cell receptor beta chain occurred a few times. The data derive from a study of blood T cell repertoires in COVID-19. Across the whole study: Samples representing acute and convalescent COVID-19 were sourced from the United States, Italy and Spain. The cDNA or gDNA used as material had been derived from T cells, B-cell-depleted T cells, or PBMCs.

Study processing details: Nucleated cell number was recorded as an estimate derived from reference gene primer amplification. Repertoires were generated with immunoSEQ multiplex PCR, while TCRdb's copy carries only in-frame clones and drops some. The DNA was the basis for D and trimming; V, J and clone size are from that table. Among tens of thousands of clones, roughly 80% were seen once, and the ten largest hold 16%. The sequence derives from a man between 70 and 80 years old with acute or convalescent COVID-19. Sequencing was done on a sample of peripheral blood.

The CDR3 nucleotides read TGTGCCAGCAGCTCCGACAGGGGGCTTGAGCCCCAGCATTTT. Translation gives CASSSDRGLEPQHF. This rearrangement joins TRBV9 to TRBJ1-5; 10 bases map to TRBD1. J lost 8 bases, V lost 4 bases, and 6 bases had no gene match. Per germline, CDR1 SGDLS and CDR2 YYNGEE. This CDR3 is built from 14 residues.